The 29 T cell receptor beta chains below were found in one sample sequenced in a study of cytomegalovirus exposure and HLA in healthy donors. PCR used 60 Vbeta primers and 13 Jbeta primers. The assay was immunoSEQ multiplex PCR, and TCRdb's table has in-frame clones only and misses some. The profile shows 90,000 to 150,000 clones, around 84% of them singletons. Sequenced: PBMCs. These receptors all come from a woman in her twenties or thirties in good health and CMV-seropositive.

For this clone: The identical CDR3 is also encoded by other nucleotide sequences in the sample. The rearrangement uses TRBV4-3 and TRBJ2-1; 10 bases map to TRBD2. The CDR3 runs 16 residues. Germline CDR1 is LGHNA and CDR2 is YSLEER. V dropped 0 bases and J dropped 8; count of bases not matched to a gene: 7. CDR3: CASSQESASGGDEQFF. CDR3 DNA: TGCGCCAGCAGCCAAGAGAGTGCTAGCGGGGGCGATGAGCAGTTCTTC.

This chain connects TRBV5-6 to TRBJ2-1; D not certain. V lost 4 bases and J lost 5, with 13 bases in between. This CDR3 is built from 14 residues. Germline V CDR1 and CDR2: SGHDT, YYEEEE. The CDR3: CASSSRVWDNEQFF. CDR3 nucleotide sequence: TGTGCCAGCAGCAGTCGGGTCTGGGACAATGAGCAGTTCTTC.

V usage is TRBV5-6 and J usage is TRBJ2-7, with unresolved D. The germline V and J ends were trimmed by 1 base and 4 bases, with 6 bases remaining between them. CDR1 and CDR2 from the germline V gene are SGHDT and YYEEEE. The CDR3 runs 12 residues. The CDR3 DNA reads TGTGCCAGCAGCTTGACTGAATACGAGCAGTACTTC. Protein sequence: CASSLTEYEQYF.

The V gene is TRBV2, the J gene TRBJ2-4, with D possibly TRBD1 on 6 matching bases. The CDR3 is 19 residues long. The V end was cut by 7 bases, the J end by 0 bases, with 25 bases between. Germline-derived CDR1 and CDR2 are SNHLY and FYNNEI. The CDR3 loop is CASKISGGPGIVAKNIQYF. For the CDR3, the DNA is TGTGCCAGCAAAATTAGTGGGGGCCCTGGAATAGTAGCCAAAAACATTCAGTACTTC.

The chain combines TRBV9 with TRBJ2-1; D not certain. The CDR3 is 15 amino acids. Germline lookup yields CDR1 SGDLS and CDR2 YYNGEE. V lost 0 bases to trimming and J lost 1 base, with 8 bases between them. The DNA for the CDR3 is TGTGCCAGCAGCGTAGCTGGGCAGTCCTACAATGAGCAGTTCTTC. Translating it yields CASSVAGQSYNEQFF.

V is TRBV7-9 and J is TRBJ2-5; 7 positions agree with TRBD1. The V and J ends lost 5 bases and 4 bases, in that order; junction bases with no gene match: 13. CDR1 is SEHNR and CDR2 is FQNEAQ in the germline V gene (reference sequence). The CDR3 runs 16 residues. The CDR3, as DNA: TGTGCCAGCAGCATCACAGGGGTTCTTATCGTAGAGACCCAGTACTTC. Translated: CASSITGVLIVETQYF.

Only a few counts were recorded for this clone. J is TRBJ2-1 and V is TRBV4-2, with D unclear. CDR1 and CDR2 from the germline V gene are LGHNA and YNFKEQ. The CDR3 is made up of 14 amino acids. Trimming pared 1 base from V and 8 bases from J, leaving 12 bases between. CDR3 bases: TGTGCCAGCAGCCAAGGAGCCGACTCGTATGAGCAGTTCTTC. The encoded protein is CASSQGADSYEQFF.

The CDR3 reads CASSLSRQGHSPLHF. The CDR3 DNA sequence: TGTGCCAGCAGCTTATCGAGACAGGGTCATTCACCCCTCCACTTT. The J gene is TRBJ1-6, the V gene TRBV7-6; 7 bases are shared with TRBD1. The germline V gene has CDR1 SGHVS and CDR2 FNYEAQ. This CDR3 is built from 15 residues. V lost 2 bases, J lost 8 bases, and 6 bases stayed unmatched.

CDR3 bases: TGTGCCAGCAGCGTCGAAGGCCAGGGGGCGCCAGAGACCCAGTACTTC. Translating it yields CASSVEGQGAPETQYF. The rearrangement links TRBV9 to TRBJ2-5, with 8 positions matching TRBD1. Trimming removed 2 bases from V and 4 bases from J; junction bases left unmatched: 10. The CDR3 covers 16 residues. Germline V gene sequence: CDR1 SGDLS, CDR2 YYNGEE.

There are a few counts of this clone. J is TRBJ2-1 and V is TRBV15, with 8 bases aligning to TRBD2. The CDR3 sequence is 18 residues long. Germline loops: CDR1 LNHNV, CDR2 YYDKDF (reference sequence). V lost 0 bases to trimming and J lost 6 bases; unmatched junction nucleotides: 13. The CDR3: CATSRDRGGGPLGNEQFF. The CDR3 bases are TGTGCCACCAGCAGAGATAGGGGCGGGGGGCCCTTGGGCAATGAGCAGTTCTTC.

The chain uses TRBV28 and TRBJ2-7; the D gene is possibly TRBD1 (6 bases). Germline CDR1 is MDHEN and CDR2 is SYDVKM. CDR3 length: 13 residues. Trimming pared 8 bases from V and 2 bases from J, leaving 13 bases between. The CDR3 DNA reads TGTGCCAGCCGCAGGGGTTCCGCCTACGAGCAGTACTTC. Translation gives CASRRGSAYEQYF.

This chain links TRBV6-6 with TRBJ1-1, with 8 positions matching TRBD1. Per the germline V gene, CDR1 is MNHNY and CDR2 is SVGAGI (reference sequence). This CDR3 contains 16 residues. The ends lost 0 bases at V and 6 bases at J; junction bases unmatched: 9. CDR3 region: CASSYSTTGEFSEAFF. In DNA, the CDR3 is TGTGCCAGCAGTTACTCCACGACAGGGGAATTCTCTGAAGCTTTCTTT.

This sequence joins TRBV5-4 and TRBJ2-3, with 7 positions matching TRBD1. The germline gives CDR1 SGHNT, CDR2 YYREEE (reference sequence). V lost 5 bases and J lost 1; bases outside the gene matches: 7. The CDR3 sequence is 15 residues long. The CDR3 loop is CASSVSGGRTDTQYF. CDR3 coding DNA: TGTGCCAGCAGTGTTTCAGGGGGACGCACAGATACGCAGTATTTT.

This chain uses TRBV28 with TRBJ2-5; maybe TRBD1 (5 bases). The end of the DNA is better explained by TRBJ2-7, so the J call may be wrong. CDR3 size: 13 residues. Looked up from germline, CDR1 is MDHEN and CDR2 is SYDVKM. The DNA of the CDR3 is TGTGCCAGCAGTTTAGCAGGGTGCTACGAGCAGTACTTC. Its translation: CASSLAGCYEQYF.

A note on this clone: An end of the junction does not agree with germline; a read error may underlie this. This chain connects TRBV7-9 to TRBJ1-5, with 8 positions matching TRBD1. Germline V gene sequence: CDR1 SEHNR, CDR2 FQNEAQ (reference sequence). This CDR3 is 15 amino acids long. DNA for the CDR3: TGTTCCAGCAGCTTATGGGGACAGGTCAATCAGCCCCAGCATTTT. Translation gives CSSSLWGQVNQPQHF.

CDR3 region: CASSSGLAGASAKNIQYF. The CDR3 bases are TGTGCCAGCTCATCGGGACTAGCGGGGGCCTCAGCCAAAAACATTCAGTACTTC. This rearrangement joins TRBV18 to TRBJ2-4; TRBD2 matches 14 bases. The CDR3 loop spans 18 amino acids. V shed 5 bases and J 0 bases; nucleotides not matched to a gene: 6. CDR1 and CDR2 (germline): KGHSH, LQKENI.

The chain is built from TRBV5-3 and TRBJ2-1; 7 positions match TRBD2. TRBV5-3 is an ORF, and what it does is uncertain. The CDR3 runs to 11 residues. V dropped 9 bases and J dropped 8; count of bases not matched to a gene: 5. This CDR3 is CAIKGGDEQFF. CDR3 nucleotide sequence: TGTGCCATAAAGGGAGGGGATGAGCAGTTCTTC.

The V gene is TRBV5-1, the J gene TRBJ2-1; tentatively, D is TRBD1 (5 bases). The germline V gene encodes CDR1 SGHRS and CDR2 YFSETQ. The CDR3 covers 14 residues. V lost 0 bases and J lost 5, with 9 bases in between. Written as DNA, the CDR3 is TGCGCCAGCAGCTTGGGACAGAGAAACAATGAGCAGTTCTTC. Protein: CASSLGQRNNEQFF.

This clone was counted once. The CDR3 DNA follows: TGTGCCAGCAGTTTAAAGGGGGTCTCCTACGAGCAGTACTTC. Encoded protein: CASSLKGVSYEQYF. The chain combines TRBV27 with TRBJ2-7; perhaps TRBD1 as D (6 bases). This CDR3 spans 14 amino acids. V lost 2 bases and J lost 0, with 8 bases in between. CDR1 and CDR2 (germline): MNHEY, SMNVEV (reference sequence).

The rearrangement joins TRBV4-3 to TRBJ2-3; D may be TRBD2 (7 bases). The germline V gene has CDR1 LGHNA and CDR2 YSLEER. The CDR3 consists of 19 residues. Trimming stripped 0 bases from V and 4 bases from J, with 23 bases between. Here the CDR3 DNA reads TGCGCCAGCAGCCAAGATGCCCCGCGGGGGCCGTCTCTCCCAGATACGCAGTATTTT. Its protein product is CASSQDAPRGPSLPDTQYF.

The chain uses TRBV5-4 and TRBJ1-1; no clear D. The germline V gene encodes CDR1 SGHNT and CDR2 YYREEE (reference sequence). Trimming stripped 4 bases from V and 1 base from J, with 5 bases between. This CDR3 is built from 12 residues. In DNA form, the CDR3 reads TGTGCCAGCAGCGACTCGAACACTGAAGCTTTCTTT. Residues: CASSDSNTEAFF.

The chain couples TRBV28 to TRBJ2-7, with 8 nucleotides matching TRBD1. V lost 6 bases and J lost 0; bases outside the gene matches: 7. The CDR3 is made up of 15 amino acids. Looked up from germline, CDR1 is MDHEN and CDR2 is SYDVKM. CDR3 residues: CASRGGQGGSYEQYF. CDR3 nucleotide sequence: TGTGCCAGCAGGGGCGGACAGGGTGGCTCCTACGAGCAGTACTTC.

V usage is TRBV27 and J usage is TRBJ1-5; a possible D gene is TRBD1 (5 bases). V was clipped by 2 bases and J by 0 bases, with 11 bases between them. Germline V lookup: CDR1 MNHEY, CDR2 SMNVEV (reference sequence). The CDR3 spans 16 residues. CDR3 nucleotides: TGTGCCAGCAGTTTACGACAGATGATTAGCAATCAGCCCCAGCATTTT. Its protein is CASSLRQMISNQPQHF.

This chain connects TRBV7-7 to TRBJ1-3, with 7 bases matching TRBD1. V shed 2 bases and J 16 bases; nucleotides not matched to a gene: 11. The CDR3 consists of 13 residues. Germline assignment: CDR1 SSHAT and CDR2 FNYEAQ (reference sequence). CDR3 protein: CASSLKEGAAPYF. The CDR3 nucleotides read TGTGCCAGCAGCTTAAAGGAGGGGGCAGCGCCGTATTTT. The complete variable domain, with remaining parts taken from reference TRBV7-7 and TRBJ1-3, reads GAGVSQSPRYKVTKRGQDVTLRCDPISSHATLYWYQQALGQGPEFLTYFNYEAQPDKSGLPSDRFSAERPEGSISTLTIQRTEQRDSAMYRCASSLKEGAAPYFGEGSWLTVV.

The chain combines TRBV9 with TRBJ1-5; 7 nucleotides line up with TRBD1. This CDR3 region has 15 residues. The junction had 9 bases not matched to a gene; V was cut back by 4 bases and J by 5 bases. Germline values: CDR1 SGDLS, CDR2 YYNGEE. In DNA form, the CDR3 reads TGTGCCAGCAGCCAGACCGGGACAGTAGATCAGCCCCAGCATTTT. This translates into CASSQTGTVDQPQHF.

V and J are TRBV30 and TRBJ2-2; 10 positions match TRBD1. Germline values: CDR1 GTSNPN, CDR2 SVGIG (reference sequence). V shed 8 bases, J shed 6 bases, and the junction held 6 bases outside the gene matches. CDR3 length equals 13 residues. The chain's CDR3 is CAGGQGWAGELFF. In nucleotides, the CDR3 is TGTGCCGGGGGACAGGGGTGGGCCGGGGAGCTGTTTTTT.

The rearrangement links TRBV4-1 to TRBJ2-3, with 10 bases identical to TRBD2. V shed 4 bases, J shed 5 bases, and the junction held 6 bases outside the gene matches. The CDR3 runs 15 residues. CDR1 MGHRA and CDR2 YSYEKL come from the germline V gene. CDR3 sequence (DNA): TGCGCCAGCAGCCCCCAGCGGGGGGGCCAAGATACGCAGTATTTT. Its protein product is CASSPQRGGQDTQYF.

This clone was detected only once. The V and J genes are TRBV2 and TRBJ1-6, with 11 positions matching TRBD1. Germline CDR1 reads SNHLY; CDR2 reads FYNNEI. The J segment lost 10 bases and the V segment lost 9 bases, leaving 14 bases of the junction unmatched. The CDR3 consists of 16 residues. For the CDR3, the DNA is TGTGCCAGTTTTCTAAACCCCGGACAGGGGGCCTCACCCCTCCACTTT. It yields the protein CASFLNPGQGASPLHF.

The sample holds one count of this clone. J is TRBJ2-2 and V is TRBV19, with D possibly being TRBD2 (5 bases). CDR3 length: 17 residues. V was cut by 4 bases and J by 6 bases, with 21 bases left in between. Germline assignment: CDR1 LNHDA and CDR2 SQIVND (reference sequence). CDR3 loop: CASSSEGVKVSAGELFF. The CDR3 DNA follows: TGTGCCAGTAGTAGCGAGGGAGTGAAGGTCTCCGCCGGGGAGCTGTTTTTT.